The next 21 T cell receptor beta chains were all read from a single sample in a study of a mutant IDH1 vaccine in newly diagnosed glioma. For these TCRs, the target antigens are not known. Time point denoted: week 11, during vaccination. In the vaccine, a single dose held 300 ug of the mutant IDH1 20-mer peptide, along with topical imiquimod. Assay: immunoSEQ multiplex PCR; the TCRdb copy retains only in-frame clones and omits some. In the table there are 30,000 to 40,000 clones, 84% of which are singletons. The sample was PBMCs, taken from a glioma patient whose treatment included an IDH1 peptide vaccine. The source is a man aged 35 to 55 with glioma.

The chain is built from TRBV5-4 and TRBJ2-7; D is tentatively TRBD1 or TRBD2 (5 bases each). Germline lookup yields CDR1 SGHNT and CDR2 YYREEE (reference sequence). Trimming shortened V by 4 bases and J by 5 bases, and 13 bases separated the two germline ends. The CDR3 has 13 amino acids. The CDR3 DNA reads TGTGCCAGCAGCCCCGGGACCCTTAACGAGCAGTACTTC. It yields the protein CASSPGTLNEQYF.

The chain is built from TRBV5-6 and TRBJ2-7; tentative D call: TRBD2 (5 bases). The CDR3 is made up of 12 amino acids. The V and J ends lost 4 bases and 7 bases respectively, with 12 bases between them. From germline, CDR1 is SGHDT and CDR2 YYEEEE. Here the CDR3 DNA reads TGTGCCAGCAGCATCCTGACTAATGAGCAGTACTTC. This encodes CASSILTNEQYF.

The chain couples TRBV5-1 to TRBJ1-2; unclear D gene. Trimming cost V 1 base and J 1 base, with 8 bases left between them. CDR1 and CDR2 from the germline V gene are SGHRS and YFSETQ. The CDR3 contains 14 residues. The CDR3 loop is CASSLSLGNYGYTF. The DNA for the CDR3 is TGCGCCAGCAGCTTGAGTCTGGGTAACTATGGCTACACCTTC.

The sample holds one count of this clone. V and J are TRBV6-4 and TRBJ1-2; possible D gene TRBD1, 6 bases. With 4 bases removed from V and 5 bases from J, the gap between germline ends came to 14 bases. This CDR3 has 14 amino acids. In germline, CDR1 is MRHNA, CDR2 SNTAGT. CDR3 nucleotides: TGTGCCAGCAGTGCACGGACAGTCCATTATGGCTACACCTTC. This encodes CASSARTVHYGYTF.

V is TRBV6-1 and J is TRBJ1-5; no clear D gene. Germline V CDR1 and CDR2: MNHNS, SASEGT. The V gene lost 7 bases and the J gene lost 0 bases, with 13 bases spanning the gap. The CDR3 has 15 amino acids. CDR3 nucleotide sequence: TGTGCCAGCATACAGTCCTCCCCTAGCAATCAGCCCCAGCATTTT. This codes for CASIQSSPSNQPQHF.

This clone was found a few times. This chain uses TRBV2 with TRBJ1-5; maybe TRBD1 (5 bases). The CDR3 extends over 14 amino acids. Germline-derived CDR1 and CDR2 are SNHLY and FYNNEI. Trimming left V 6 bases short and J 0 bases short, with 9 bases between. In DNA, the CDR3 is TGTGCCAGCAGGCAGGGAAATAGCAATCAGCCCCAGCATTTT. As protein: CASRQGNSNQPQHF.

The chain couples TRBV5-1 to TRBJ2-5; the D gene is possibly TRBD2 (5 bases). CDR3 length: 14 amino acids. The V gene lost 3 bases and the J gene lost 5 bases, with 14 bases spanning the gap. The germline V gene has CDR1 SGHRS and CDR2 YFSETQ. Here the CDR3 DNA reads TGCGCCAGCAGCTCTCGGGCGGGCGGGGAGACCCAGTACTTC. Protein: CASSSRAGGETQYF.

The chain employs TRBV4-2 and TRBJ2-2; tentative D call: TRBD1 (6 bases). V lost 2 bases and J lost 5, with 15 bases in between. Per germline, CDR1 LGHNA and CDR2 YNFKEQ. This CDR3 contains 16 residues. CDR3 bases: TGTGCCAGCAGCCAAACGACAGGACCGGCGACCGGGGAGCTGTTTTTT. Translation: CASSQTTGPATGELFF.

This clone was counted only a few times. The V call is TRBV28, the J call TRBJ1-5; tentative D call: TRBD1 (5 bases). The germline V gene has CDR1 MDHEN and CDR2 SYDVKM. The CDR3 runs 13 residues. V was clipped by 6 bases and J by 4 bases, with 10 bases between them. CDR3: CASRWGWNQPQHF. In DNA form, the CDR3 reads TGTGCCAGCAGGTGGGGGTGGAATCAGCCCCAGCATTTT.

The gene calls are TRBV5-1 and TRBJ2-7, with D hard to call. The CDR3 totals 13 residues. V was clipped by 0 bases and J by 3 bases, with 7 bases between them. The germline gives CDR1 SGHRS, CDR2 YFSETQ. The CDR3 DNA reads as TGCGCCAGCAGCTTGGGGTTGGGCTACGAGCAGTACTTC. The encoded protein is CASSLGLGYEQYF.

The rearrangement uses TRBV7-9 and TRBJ1-5, with 9 bases that match TRBD1. Germline lookup yields CDR1 SEHNR and CDR2 FQNEAQ (reference sequence). Losses at the gene ends were 1 base for V and 11 bases for J; bases not matched to a gene: 18. The CDR3 is 18 amino acids. This CDR3 is CASSLVVAGTGIPMAQHF. The CDR3 DNA follows: TGTGCCAGCAGCTTAGTTGTCGCGGGGACAGGGATCCCGATGGCCCAGCATTTT.

This chain joins TRBV5-1 and TRBJ2-4, with D possibly matching TRBD2 (5 bases). This CDR3 has 13 amino acids. Trimming cost V 3 bases and J 8 bases, with 12 bases left between them. Germline values: CDR1 SGHRS, CDR2 YFSETQ. The CDR3 reads CASSYPGDDIQYF. The CDR3 DNA sequence: TGCGCCAGCAGCTACCCCGGGGATGACATTCAGTACTTC.

The rearrangement links TRBV5-5 to TRBJ1-5, with 9 bases lining up with TRBD1. J lost 4 bases, V lost 4 bases, and 6 bases had no gene match. Germline CDR1 reads SGHKS; CDR2 reads YYEKEE (reference sequence). CDR3 length: 15 residues. CDR3 in DNA: TGTGCCAGCAGCGAACAGGGGGCGACTAATCAGCCCCAGCATTTT. This gives the protein CASSEQGATNQPQHF. Drawing the rest from reference TRBV5-5 and TRBJ1-5, the complete variable domain is DAGVTQSPTHLIKTRGQQVTLRCSPISGHKSVSWYQQVLGQGPQFIFQYYEKEERGRGNFPDRFSARQFPNYSSELNVNALLLGDSALYLCASSEQGATNQPQHFGDGTRLSIL.

The chain couples TRBV29-1 to TRBJ2-3; a weak D match, TRBD1 (6 bases). The CDR3 extends over 12 amino acids. V was cut by 7 bases and J by 2 bases, with 10 bases left in between. Germline CDR1 reads SQVTM; CDR2 reads ANQGSEA. The CDR3 spells CSAGDNTDTQYF. CDR3 DNA: TGCAGCGCCGGGGACAACACAGATACGCAGTATTTT.

The chain links TRBV6-5 to TRBJ2-7; the match to TRBD2 covers 9 bases. Germline trimming cut 6 bases from V and 0 bases from J; bases unmatched to any gene: 6. Germline CDR1 reads MNHEY; CDR2 reads SVGAGI. The CDR3 loop spans 15 amino acids. CDR3 region: CASREGLASSYEQYF. DNA for the CDR3: TGTGCCAGCAGAGAGGGACTAGCTAGCTCCTACGAGCAGTACTTC.

This clone occurred a few times. The chain is built from TRBV19 and TRBJ2-3; D not certain. Germline V gene sequence: CDR1 LNHDA, CDR2 SQIVND (reference sequence). V shed 1 base and J shed 5 bases, with 16 bases lying between them. This CDR3 contains 16 residues. The DNA for the CDR3 is TGTGCCAGTAGTATAGTTGGATTCTACGAGAAAGATACGCAGTATTTT. This sequence encodes CASSIVGFYEKDTQYF.

The genes are TRBV7-9 and TRBJ2-5; 7 nucleotides align to TRBD1. Trimming cost V 4 bases and J 6 bases; bases outside gene matches: 11. The CDR3 totals 15 residues. CDR1 and CDR2 from the germline V gene are SEHNR and FQNEAQ (reference sequence). DNA of the CDR3: TGTGCCAGCAGCTCCCCGGGAAACAGGGGAAAGACCCAGTACTTC. Translating it yields CASSSPGNRGKTQYF.

This clone was seen a handful of times. The chain recombines TRBV11-3 with TRBJ2-7; D perhaps matches TRBD2 (6 bases). V was trimmed by 4 bases and J by 5 bases, leaving 6 bases between them. The CDR3 contains 11 residues. The germline V gene encodes CDR1 SGHNT and CDR2 YENEEA. CDR3: CASSWEDEQYF. For the CDR3, the DNA is TGTGCCAGCAGCTGGGAGGACGAGCAGTACTTC.

This chain connects TRBV7-2 to TRBJ2-7; TRBD2 matches 7 bases. The CDR3 has 15 residues. Germline V gene lookup returns CDR1 SGHTA and CDR2 FQGNSA. Germline trimming cut 4 bases from V and 3 bases from J; bases unmatched to any gene: 9. The CDR3 reads CASSYQGGESYEQYF. CDR3 DNA sequence: TGTGCCAGCAGCTACCAGGGAGGGGAAAGCTACGAGCAGTACTTC.

The gene calls are TRBV6-5 and TRBJ2-5; weak D call: TRBD2 (5 bases). V shed 2 bases and J shed 6 bases, with 13 bases lying between them. Germline assignment: CDR1 MNHEY and CDR2 SVGAGI. The CDR3 is made up of 14 amino acids. This chain's CDR3 is CASSYNKREKTQYF. The CDR3 DNA is TGTGCCAGCAGTTACAATAAGAGGGAAAAGACCCAGTACTTC.

The V call is TRBV6-6, the J call TRBJ2-7; 7 bases line up with TRBD1. Losses at the gene ends were 7 bases for V and 9 bases for J; bases not matched to a gene: 12. CDR3 size: 13 residues. Looked up from germline, CDR1 is MNHNY and CDR2 is SVGAGI (reference sequence). CDR3 loop: CASTDRDSEAQYF. In nucleotides, the CDR3 is TGTGCCAGCACAGACCGGGACAGTGAGGCGCAGTACTTC.